The subject of this entry is one T cell receptor beta chain. Its target is not known. The germline V and J ends were trimmed by 3 bases and 2 bases, with 10 bases remaining between them. Germline values: CDR1 SGHVS, CDR2 FQNEAQ. This CDR3 is built from 14 residues. Through a sample-barcoded 5' primer and a J-beta primer mix, a second PCR was run for roughly 6 to 12 cycles. Each CDR3 protein is one row after TCRdb ran MiXCR on the 5' RACE reads. The sample yields some 860,000 distinct CDR3 sequences, more than 55% seen once. This entry comes from a study of blood T cells in healthy people across ages. Whole-study results and caveats: Among long-lived donors, naive CD4+ cells were more numerous and diversity higher than in aged donors. Older individuals had lower TCR beta diversity per million T cells (the decline was roughly linear).

PBMCs, at least 7 million per sample, were isolated. The sequencing input was blood. The receptor was isolated from a man aged 40-50 years in good health. This chain uses TRBV7-8 with TRBJ1-1, with D tentatively TRBD1 (5 bases). The CDR3 DNA follows: TGTGCCAGCAGCTTGACAGAACTCAACACTGAAGCTTTCTTT. Translated, it gives CASSLTELNTEAFF.